This T cell receptor beta chain was observed in a study of T cell repertoires in ileal Crohn's disease. The protocol was immunoSEQ multiplex PCR, while the TCRdb copy is restricted to in-frame clones and leaves out a portion. The table records roughly 28,000 clones, about 81% of them present only once. The CDR3 runs to 15 residues. Looked up from germline, CDR1 is LGHNA and CDR2 is YSLEER. With 4 bases clipped from V and 7 bases from J, the junction kept 6 bases outside the gene matches. The specimen sequenced was ileal tissue. The chain uses TRBV4-3 and TRBJ1-6, with 8 bases identical to TRBD1. The clonotype comes from an adult with Crohn's disease. The CDR3 coding sequence is TGCGCCAGCAGCCCCGGGACAGGCATGAATTCACCCCTCCACTTT. Protein sequence: CASSPGTGMNSPLHF.